The entry below gives a single T cell receptor beta chain sequence along with its context. What this receptor recognizes is not known. Base qualities are missing; no much larger clone stands one base away. The sample is drawn from a study of blood T cell repertoires in COVID-19 (dated by TCRdb to about 2020). Regarding the research as a whole: The collaborator samples originated in the United States, Italy and Spain and spanned the acute and convalescent phases of COVID-19. Samples came from the ongoing ImmuneRACE study (first 160 participants) plus 1,254 subjects from 6 global collaborators. Deeply sampled blood TCRbeta repertoires from subjects exposed to, actively infected with, or recovered from COVID-19 were included in the dataset. HLA class I and class II types, where available, came from metadata supplied by the sample provider rather than from assay-based typing. A freely available public database, intended as a resource for researchers studying the immune response to SARS-CoV-2, is where the repertoires were released. The sample metadata nearly always contained a de-identified subject ID, COVID-19 status, age in years and sex. The prospective study material was composed of cDNA or gDNA derived from T cells, B-cell-depleted T cells, or PBMCs.

General conclusions and limits of the study: The quantity of clinical and demographic metadata differed by source and by participant and was supplied without curation.

V was cut back by 0 bases and J by 2 bases, leaving a gap of 14 bases between them. Looking up the germline V gene yields CDR1 SGHRS and CDR2 YFSETQ. From its cysteine to its phenylalanine, the CDR3 spans 16 amino acids. Only the CDR3 DNA is retained, 48 bases long and in frame from the first base. TCRbeta CDR3 regions were amplified from genomic DNA using the immunoSEQ Assay, a bias-controlled multiplex PCR. The study's processing was this. Nucleated cell counts per sample were estimated from amplification of reference gene primers within the assay. To quantify the absolute abundance of each unique TCRbeta CDR3 rearrangement, sequence reads were collapsed and filtered. Productive Simpson clonality was computed per sample as the square root of Simpson's diversity index over productive rearrangements. Drawn from immuneACCESS, this table holds only the in-frame rearrangements with V and J called that TCRdb kept. Clones are partly lost; checked studies trace under half to an unresolved V gene and leave the rest unexplained. V, J and clone size are those of that table, while D and trimming were read from the DNA. This sample lists about 220,000 clones; 86% were detected once. Jointly, the top ten make up less than 4.5% of the sample.

In the prospective study, participants were 18 to 89 years old, resided in about two dozen geographic areas of the United States, and were enrolled through a virtual design. Cohort assignment in the prospective study relied on participant-reported clinical history from a screening survey and a study questionnaire. Each participant in the prospective study had whole blood, serum and a nasopharyngeal or oropharyngeal swab collected by mobile phlebotomists. Participants in the prospective study had the option to provide additional blood draws and questionnaires over an approximately 2-month period. Before DNA extraction, blood samples from the prospective study were shipped at room temperature or frozen.

This receptor was taken from a woman in her thirties or forties with acute COVID-19. The chain couples TRBV5-1 to TRBJ2-5; 6 matching bases give a weak D call of TRBD1. The sample was PBMCs or T cells enriched from blood (not recorded which). The CDR3 reads as follows: CASSLGVDSLQETQYF. In nucleotide form, the sequence is TGCGCCAGCAGCTTGGGTGTGGACAGTTTACAAGAGACCCAGTACTTC.